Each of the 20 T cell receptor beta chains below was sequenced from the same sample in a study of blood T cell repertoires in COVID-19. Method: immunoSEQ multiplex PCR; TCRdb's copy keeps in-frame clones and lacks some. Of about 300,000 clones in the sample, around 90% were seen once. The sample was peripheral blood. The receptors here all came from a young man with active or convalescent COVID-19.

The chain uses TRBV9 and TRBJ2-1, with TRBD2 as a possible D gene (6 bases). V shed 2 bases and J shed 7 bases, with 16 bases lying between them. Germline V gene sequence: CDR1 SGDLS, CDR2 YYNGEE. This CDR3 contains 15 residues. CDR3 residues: CASSVSGVGRNEQFF. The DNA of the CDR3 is TGTGCCAGCAGCGTTTCGGGGGTAGGCCGGAATGAGCAGTTCTTC.

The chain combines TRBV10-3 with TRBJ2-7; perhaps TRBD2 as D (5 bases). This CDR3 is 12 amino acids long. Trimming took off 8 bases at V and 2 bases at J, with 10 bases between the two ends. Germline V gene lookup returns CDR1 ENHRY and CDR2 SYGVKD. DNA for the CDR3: TGTGCCATCGATACCGGGGCCTACGAGCAGTACTTC. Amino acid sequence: CAIDTGAYEQYF.

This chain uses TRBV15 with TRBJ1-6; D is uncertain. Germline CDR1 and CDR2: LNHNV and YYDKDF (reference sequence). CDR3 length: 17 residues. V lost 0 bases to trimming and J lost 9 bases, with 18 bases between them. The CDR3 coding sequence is TGTGCCACCAGCAGAGATACGGCGGGGAACAGTGGTTCACCCCTCCACTTT. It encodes CATSRDTAGNSGSPLHF.

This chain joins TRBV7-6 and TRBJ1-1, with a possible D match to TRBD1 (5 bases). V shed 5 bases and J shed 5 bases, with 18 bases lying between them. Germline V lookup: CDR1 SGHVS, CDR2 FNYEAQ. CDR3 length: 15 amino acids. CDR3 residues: CASSPRTKEGTEAFF. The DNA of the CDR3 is TGTGCCAGCAGCCCAAGGACAAAGGAGGGGACTGAAGCTTTCTTT.

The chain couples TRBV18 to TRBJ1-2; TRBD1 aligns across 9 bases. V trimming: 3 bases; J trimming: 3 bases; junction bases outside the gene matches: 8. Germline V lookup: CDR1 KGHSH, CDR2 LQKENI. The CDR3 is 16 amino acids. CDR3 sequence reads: CASSPNTGGADYGYTF. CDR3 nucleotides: TGTGCCAGCTCACCTAATACAGGGGGCGCTGACTATGGCTACACCTTC. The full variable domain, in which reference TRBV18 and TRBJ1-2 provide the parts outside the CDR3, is NAGVMQNPRHLVRRRGQEARLRCSPMKGHSHVYWYRQLPEEGLKFMVYLQKENIIDESGMPKERFSAEFPKEGPSILRIQQVVRGDSAAYFCASSPNTGGADYGYTFGSGTRLTVV.

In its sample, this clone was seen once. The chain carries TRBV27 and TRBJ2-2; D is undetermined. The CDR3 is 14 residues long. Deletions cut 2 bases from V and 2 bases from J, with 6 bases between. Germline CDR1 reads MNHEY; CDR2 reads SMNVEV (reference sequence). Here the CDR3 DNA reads TGTGCCAGCAGTTTACCTAGTAACACCGGGGAGCTGTTTTTT. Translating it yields CASSLPSNTGELFF.

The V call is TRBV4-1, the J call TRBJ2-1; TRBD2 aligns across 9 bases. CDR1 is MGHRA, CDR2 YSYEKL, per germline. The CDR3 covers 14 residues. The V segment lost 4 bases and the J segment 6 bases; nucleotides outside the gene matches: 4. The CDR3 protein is CASSLSGSGNEQFF. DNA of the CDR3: TGCGCCAGCAGCCTTAGCGGGAGTGGCAATGAGCAGTTCTTC.

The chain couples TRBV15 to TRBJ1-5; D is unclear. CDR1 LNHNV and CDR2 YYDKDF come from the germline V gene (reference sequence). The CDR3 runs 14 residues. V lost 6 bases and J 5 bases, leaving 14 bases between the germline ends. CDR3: CATSDTAPDQPQHF. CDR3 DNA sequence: TGTGCCACCAGTGATACAGCCCCCGATCAGCCCCAGCATTTT.

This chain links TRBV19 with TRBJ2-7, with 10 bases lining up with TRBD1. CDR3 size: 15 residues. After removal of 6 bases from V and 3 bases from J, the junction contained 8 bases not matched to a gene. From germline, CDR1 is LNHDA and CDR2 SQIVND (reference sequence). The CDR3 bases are TGTGCCAGTAGCTGGGGGACAGGGGCTAACTACGAGCAGTACTTC. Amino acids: CASSWGTGANYEQYF.

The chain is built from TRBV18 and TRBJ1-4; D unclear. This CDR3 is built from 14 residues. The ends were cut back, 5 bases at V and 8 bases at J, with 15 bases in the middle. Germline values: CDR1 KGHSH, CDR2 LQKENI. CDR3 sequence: CASSKEGAGEKLFF. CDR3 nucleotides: TGTGCCAGCTCAAAGGAGGGAGCGGGAGAAAAACTGTTTTTT.

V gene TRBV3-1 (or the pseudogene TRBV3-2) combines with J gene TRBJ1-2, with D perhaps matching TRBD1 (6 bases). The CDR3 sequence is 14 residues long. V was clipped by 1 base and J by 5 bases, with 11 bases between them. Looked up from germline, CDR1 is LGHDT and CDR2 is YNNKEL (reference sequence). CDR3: CASSQAGDGYGYTF. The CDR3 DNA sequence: TGTGCCAGCAGCCAAGCAGGGGACGGGTATGGCTACACCTTC.

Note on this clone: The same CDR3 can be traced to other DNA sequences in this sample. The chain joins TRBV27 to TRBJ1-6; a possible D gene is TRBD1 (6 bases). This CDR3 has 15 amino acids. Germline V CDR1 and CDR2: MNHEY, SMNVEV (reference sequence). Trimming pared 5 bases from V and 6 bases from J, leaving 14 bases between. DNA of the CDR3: TGTGCCAGCAGTACCAGGGGTCTGGGTAATTCACCCCTCCACTTT. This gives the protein CASSTRGLGNSPLHF.

CDR3 DNA sequence: TGTGCCAGCAGAACGATTACCTATGATGAGCAGTTCTTC. Protein: CASRTITYDEQFF. This rearrangement joins TRBV6-5 to TRBJ2-1; D gene ambiguous. The V end was cut by 6 bases, the J end by 8 bases, with 14 bases between. The germline gives CDR1 MNHEY, CDR2 SVGAGI. The CDR3 extends over 13 amino acids.

As DNA, the CDR3 is TGTGCCAGCAGTTTTCAGGGGGCAGTTGAAGCTTTCTTT. Translated, it gives CASSFQGAVEAFF. The V gene is TRBV28, the J gene TRBJ1-1; TRBD1 agrees at 8 bases. The germline CDR1 and CDR2 sequences are MDHEN and SYDVKM. V lost 3 bases, J lost 7 bases, and 4 bases stayed unmatched. The CDR3 sequence is 13 residues long.

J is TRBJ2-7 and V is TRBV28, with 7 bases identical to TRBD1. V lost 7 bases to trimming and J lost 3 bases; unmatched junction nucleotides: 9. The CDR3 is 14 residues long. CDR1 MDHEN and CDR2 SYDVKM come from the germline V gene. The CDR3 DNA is TGTGCCAGCACCATCTACAGGGGTAGCTACGAGCAGTACTTC. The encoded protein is CASTIYRGSYEQYF.

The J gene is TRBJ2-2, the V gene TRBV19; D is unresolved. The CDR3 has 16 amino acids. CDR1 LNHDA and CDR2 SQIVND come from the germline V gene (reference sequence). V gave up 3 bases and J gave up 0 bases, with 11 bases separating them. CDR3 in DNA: TGTGCCAGTAGTATTTTCGGGTTCGCGAACACCGGGGAGCTGTTTTTT. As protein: CASSIFGFANTGELFF.

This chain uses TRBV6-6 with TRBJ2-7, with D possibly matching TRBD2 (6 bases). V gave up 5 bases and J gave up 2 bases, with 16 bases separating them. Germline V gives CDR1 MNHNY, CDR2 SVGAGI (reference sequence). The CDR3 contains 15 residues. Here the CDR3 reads CASSKPGLGTYEQYF. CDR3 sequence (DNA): TGTGCCAGCAGTAAGCCGGGACTCGGGACCTACGAGCAGTACTTC.

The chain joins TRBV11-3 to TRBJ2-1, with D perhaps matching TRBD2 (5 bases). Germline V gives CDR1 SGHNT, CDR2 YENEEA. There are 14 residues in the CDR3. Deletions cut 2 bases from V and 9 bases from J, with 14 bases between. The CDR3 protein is CASSLIGEVSEQFF. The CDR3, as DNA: TGTGCCAGCAGCTTAATCGGGGAAGTAAGTGAGCAGTTCTTC.

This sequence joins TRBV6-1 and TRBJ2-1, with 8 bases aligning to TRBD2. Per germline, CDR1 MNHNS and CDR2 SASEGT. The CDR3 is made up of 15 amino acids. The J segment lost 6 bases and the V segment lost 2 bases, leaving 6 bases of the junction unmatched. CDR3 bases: TGTGCCAGCAGTGAATGGTTAGCGGGGATCAATGAGCAGTTCTTC. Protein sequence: CASSEWLAGINEQFF.

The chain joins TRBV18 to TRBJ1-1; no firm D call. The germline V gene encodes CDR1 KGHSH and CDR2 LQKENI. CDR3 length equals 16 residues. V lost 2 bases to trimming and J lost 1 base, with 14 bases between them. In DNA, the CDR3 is TGTGCCAGCTCACCAATCAGGACCGCGGGGAACACTGAAGCTTTCTTT. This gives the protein CASSPIRTAGNTEAFF.